This T cell receptor beta chain comes out of a study of beta chain features in type 1 diabetes. As for the study in general: Examined across all samples were just under 110,000,000 sorted cells.

Study-wide findings and caveats: Across all four CD4+ subsets, people with type 1 diabetes showed modestly shorter TCRB CDR3s.

Expressed TCRB transcripts were sequenced after all isolated RNA was converted to cDNA. Sequencing used immunoSEQ multiplex PCR; TCRdb keeps in-frame clones, though not all of them. Of 550,000 to 850,000 clones detected, around 15% appear once; the ten largest clones hold about 0.02%. Germline assignment: CDR1 SGHNT and CDR2 YYREEE (reference sequence). V lost 3 bases, J lost 0 bases, and 6 bases stayed unmatched. CDR3 length: 16 residues. With respect to this clone: What it binds is unknown.

The source is a man aged 18 to 30 with type 1 diabetes. The V and J genes are TRBV5-4 and TRBJ1-3, with 7 bases matching TRBD1. Sample: naive CD4+ T cells from blood. Here the CDR3 DNA reads TGTGCCAGCAGCTCGGGACAGCTAAGCTCTGGAAACACCATATATTTT. Encoded protein: CASSSGQLSSGNTIYF.